This section outlines one TCR beta chain sequence together with its context. At one boundary the junction diverges from the germline segment, which might be a read error. This CDR3 is 14 amino acids long. Looked up from germline, CDR1 is SNHLY and CDR2 is FYNNEI. The record originates from a study of identifying expanded T cells in peripheral blood. Data came from immunoSEQ multiplex PCR; TCRdb stores just in-frame clones and leaves some out. The data hold about 90,000 clones, with about 90% observed a single time. Material: blood. This TCR derives from a person aged 18 to 75 in good health. The genes are TRBV2 and TRBJ1-5, with D perhaps TRBD1 (5 bases). CDR3 bases: TGTGCCAGCAGGGAAGGGACGGACGGGGGACCCCAGCATTTT. Its translation is CASREGTDGGPQHF.